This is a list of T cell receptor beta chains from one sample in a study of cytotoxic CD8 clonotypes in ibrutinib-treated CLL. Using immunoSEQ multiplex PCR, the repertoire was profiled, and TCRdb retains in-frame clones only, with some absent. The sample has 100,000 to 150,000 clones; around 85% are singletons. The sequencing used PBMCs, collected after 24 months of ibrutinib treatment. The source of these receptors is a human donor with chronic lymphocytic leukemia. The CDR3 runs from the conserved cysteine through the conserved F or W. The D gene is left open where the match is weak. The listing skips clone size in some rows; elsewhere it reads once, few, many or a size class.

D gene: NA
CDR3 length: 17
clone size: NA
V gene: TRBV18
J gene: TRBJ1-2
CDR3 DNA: TGTGCCAGCTCACCAACGGTTGGTGTTTCGTTTGACTATGGCTACACCTTC
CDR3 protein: CASSPTVGVSFDYGYTF

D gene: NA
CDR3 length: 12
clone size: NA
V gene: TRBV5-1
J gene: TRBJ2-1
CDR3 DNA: TGCGCCAGCAGAAGCGGCTACAATGAGCAGTTCTTC
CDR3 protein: CASRSGYNEQFF

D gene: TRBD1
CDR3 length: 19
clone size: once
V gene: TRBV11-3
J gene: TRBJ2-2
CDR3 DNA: TGTGCCAGCAGCACCAGGCGGGACAGGGACAAGGGATGGACCGGGGAGCTGTTTTTT
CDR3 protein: CASSTRRDRDKGWTGELFF

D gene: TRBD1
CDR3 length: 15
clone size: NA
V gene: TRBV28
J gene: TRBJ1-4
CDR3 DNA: TGTGCCAGCAGTTTAGCCGGGACAGGGGATGAAAAACTGTTTTTT
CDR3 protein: CASSLAGTGDEKLFF

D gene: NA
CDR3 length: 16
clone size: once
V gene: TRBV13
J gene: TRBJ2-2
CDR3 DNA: TGTGCCAGCAGCTCGCCGACTAGGCGGCGTTCCGGGGAGCTGTTTTTT
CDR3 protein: CASSSPTRRRSGELFF

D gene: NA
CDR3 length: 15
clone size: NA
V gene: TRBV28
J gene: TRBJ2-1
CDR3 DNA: TGTGCCAGCAGTTTAGGGAGACCGATTTACAATGAGCAGTTCTTC
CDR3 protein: CASSLGRPIYNEQFF

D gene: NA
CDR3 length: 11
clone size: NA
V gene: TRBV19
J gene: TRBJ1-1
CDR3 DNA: TGTGCCAGCCGACACAGGGATTCAGCTTTCTTT
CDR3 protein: CASRHRDSAFF

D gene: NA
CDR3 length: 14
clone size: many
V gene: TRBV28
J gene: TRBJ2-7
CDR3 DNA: TGTGCCAGCAGTTTCGGACTCTACTCCTACGAGCAGTACTTC
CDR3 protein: CASSFGLYSYEQYF

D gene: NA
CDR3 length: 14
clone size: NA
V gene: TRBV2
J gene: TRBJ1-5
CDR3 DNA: TGTGCCAGCAGTGAAGTGGCAGTGTATCAGCCCCAGCATTTT
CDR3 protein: CASSEVAVYQPQHF

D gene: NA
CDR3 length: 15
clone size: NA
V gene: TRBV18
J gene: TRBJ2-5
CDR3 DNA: TGTGCCAGCTCACCACCGGGGCCTAGACGGGAGACCCAGTACTTC
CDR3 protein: CASSPPGPRRETQYF

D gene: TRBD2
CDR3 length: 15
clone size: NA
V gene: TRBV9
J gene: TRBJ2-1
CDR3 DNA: TGTGCCAGCAGCGCTTCCGGGACTAGGGTCGATGAGCAGTTCTTC
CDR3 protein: CASSASGTRVDEQFF

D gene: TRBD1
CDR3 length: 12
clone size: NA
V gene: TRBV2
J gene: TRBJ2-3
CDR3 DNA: TGTGCCAGCAGGGACAGGGGAGATACGCAGTATTTT
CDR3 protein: CASRDRGDTQYF

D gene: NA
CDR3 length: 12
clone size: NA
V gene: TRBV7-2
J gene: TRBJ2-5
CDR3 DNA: TGTGCCAGCAGCCCACTAGGGGGGGGTCAGTACTTC
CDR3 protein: CASSPLGGGQYF

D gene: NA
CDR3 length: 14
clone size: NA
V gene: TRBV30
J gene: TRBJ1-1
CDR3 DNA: TGTGCCTGGAGAGGGGGGGTAGGGAACACTGAAGCTTTCTTT
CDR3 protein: CAWRGGVGNTEAFF

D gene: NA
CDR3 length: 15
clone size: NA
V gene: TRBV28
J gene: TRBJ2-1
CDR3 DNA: TGTGCCAGCAACAGGGACCGGGAAACCTACAATGAGCAGTTCTTC
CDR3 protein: CASNRDRETYNEQFF

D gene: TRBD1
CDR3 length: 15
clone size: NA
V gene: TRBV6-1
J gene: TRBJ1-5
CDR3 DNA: TGTGCCAGCAGTGGGACAGGGGGAGGAAATCAGCCCCAGCATTTT
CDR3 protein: CASSGTGGGNQPQHF

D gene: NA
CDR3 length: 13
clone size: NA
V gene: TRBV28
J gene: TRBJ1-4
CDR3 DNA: TGTGCCAGCAGTACCACGGGTCGGGAAAAACTGTTTTTT
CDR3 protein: CASSTTGREKLFF

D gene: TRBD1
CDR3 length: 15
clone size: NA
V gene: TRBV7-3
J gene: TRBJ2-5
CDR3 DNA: TGTGCCAGCAGCCCGGACAGGGGCTGGTCGCAGACCCAGTACTTC
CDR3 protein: CASSPDRGWSQTQYF

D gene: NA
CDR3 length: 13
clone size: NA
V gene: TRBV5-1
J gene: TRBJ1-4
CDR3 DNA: TGCGCCAGCAGCTTGGAAACTAATGAAAAACTGTTTTTT
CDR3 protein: CASSLETNEKLFF

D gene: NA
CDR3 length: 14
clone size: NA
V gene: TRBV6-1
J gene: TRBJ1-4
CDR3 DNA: TGTGCCAGCCGCCCTTCCGGGTCTGGGGAAAAACTGTTTTTT
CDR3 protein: CASRPSGSGEKLFF

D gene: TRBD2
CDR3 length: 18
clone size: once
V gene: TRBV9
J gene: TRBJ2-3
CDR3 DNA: TGTGCCAGCAGCGCCCGACCCCAAGCGGGGGGGCCTGCAGATACGCAGTATTTT
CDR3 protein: CASSARPQAGGPADTQYF

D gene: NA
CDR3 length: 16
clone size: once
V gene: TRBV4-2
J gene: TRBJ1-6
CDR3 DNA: TGTGCCAGCAGCCAAGAGGAGGGGCGAACTAATTCACCCCTCCACTTT
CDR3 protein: CASSQEEGRTNSPLHF

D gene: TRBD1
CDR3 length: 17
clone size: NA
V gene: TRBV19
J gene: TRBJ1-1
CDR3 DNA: TGTGCCAGTAGTATAGGGTGGACAGGCAGGGTCGGTAACGAAGCTTTCTTT
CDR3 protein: CASSIGWTGRVGNEAFF

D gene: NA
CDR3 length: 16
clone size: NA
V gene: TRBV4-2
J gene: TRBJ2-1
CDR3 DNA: TGTGCCAGCAGCCCGGGACTCCGATATGACGCCAATGAGCAGTTCTTC
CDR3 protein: CASSPGLRYDANEQFF

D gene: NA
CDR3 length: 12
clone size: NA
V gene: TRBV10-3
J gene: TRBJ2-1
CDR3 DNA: TGTGCCACGAATTCGGGGAGGAATGAGCAGTTCTTC
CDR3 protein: CATNSGRNEQFF

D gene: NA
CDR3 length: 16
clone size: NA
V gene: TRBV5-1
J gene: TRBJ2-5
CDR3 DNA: TGCGCCAGCAGCTTGGGACTAGGCGTTAGTCAAGAGACCCAGTACTTC
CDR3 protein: CASSLGLGVSQETQYF

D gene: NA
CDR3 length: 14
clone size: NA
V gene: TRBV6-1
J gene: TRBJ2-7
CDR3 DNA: TGTGCCAGCAGCAGGGAGAGTACTTCCTACGAGCAGTACTTC
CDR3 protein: CASSRESTSYEQYF

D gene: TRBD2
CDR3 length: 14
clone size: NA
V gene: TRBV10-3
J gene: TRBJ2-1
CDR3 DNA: TGTGCCACTTTAGCGGGAGGTTCCTACAATGAGCAGTTCTTC
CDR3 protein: CATLAGGSYNEQFF

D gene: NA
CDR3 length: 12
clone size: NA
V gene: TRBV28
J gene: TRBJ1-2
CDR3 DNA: TGTGCCAGCGGGACATCTAACTATGGCTACACCTTC
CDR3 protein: CASGTSNYGYTF

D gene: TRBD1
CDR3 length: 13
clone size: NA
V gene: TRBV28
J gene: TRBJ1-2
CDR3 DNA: TGTGCCACCCAGACAGGGAATAACTATGGCTACACCTTC
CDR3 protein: CATQTGNNYGYTF

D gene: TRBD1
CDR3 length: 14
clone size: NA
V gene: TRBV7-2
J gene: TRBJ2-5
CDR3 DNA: TGTGCCAGCAGCCTAGGGACAGGGCAAGAGACCCAGTACTTC
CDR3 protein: CASSLGTGQETQYF

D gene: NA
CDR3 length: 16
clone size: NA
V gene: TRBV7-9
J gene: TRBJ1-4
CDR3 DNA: TGTGCCAGCAGCTCAAAACCGGGAGCAAGGGGAGAAAAACTGTTTTTT
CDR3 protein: CASSSKPGARGEKLFF

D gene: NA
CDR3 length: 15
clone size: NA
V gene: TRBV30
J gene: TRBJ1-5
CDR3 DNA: TGTGCCTGGAGTGTAGGCAGCTCCAGCAATCAGCCCCAGCATTTT
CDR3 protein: CAWSVGSSSNQPQHF

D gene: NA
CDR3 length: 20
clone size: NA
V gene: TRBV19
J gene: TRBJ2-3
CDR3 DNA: TGTGCCAGTAGCTCAATTATAGCACCTGAGACCGGGACCAACACAGATACGCAGTATTTT
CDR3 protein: CASSSIIAPETGTNTDTQYF

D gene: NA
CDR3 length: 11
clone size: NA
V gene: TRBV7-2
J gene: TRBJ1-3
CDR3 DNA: TGTGCCAGCAGCTTCACATACACCATATATTTT
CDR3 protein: CASSFTYTIYF

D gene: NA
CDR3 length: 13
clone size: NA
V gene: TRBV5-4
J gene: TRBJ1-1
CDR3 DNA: TGTGCCAGCAGCTTGCGAGGGGCCACTGAAGCTTTCTTT
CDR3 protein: CASSLRGATEAFF

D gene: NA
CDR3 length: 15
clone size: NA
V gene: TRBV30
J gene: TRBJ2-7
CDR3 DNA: TGTGCCTGGAGCGTAGGACAGACGAGCTCCTACGAGCAGTACTTC
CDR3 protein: CAWSVGQTSSYEQYF

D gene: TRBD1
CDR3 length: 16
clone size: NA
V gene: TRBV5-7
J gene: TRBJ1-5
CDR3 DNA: TGTGCCAGCAGCTTGGAAGACAGGGACATCTCTCAGCCCCAGCATTTT
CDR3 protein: CASSLEDRDISQPQHF

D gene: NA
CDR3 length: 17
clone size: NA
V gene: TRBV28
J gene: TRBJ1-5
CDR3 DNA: TGTGCCAGCAGGGTTGTGACAGCGGGTCATAGCAATCAGCCCCAGCATTTT
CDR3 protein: CASRVVTAGHSNQPQHF

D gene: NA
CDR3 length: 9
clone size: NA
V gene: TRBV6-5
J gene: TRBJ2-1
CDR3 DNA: TGTGCCAGCGGATATGAGCAGTTCTTC
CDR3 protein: CASGYEQFF

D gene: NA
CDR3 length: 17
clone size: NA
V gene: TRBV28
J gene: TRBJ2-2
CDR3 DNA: TGTGCCAGCAGTTTATTAGCAGGGGAGGGGAACACCGGGGAGCTGTTTTTT
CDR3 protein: CASSLLAGEGNTGELFF

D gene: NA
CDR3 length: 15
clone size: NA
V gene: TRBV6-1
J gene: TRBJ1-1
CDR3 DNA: TGTGCCAGCAGTCTAAATGGGGGAATGAACACTGAAGCTTTCTTT
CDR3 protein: CASSLNGGMNTEAFF

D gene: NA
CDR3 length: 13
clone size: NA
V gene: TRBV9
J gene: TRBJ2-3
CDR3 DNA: TGTGCCAGCAGCGAAGCGGACACAGATACGCAGTATTTT
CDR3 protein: CASSEADTDTQYF

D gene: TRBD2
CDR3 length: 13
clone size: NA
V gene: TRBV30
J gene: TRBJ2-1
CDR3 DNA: TGTGCCTGGAGTCCCAGTAGCGGGAGAAAGCAGTTCTTC
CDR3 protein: CAWSPSSGRKQFF

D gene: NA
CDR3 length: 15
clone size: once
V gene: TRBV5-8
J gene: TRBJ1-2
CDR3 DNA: TGTGCCAGCAGCTTGGTAGGAGTTACTAACTATGGCTACACCTTC
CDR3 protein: CASSLVGVTNYGYTF